The clone carrying this TCR beta chain was observed a handful of times. As yet, its antigen is unknown. This specimen belongs to a study of identical twins. Regarding the study as a whole: When twins shared out-of-frame alpha sequences, those sequences had excess low generation probability. High-abundance cord blood beta clonotypes had fewer insertions; memory repertoires showed none.

Trimming removed 3 bases from V and 4 bases from J, with 12 bases in between. CDR3 size: 15 residues. Unique molecular identifiers were present on the cDNA, and a universal primer site came from template switching. One entry per CDR3 protein, called by TCRdb with MiXCR from the 5' RACE reads. The sample carries 450,000 or so distinct CDR3 sequences, more than 20% recorded once. These records were also assigned to another study, of T cells expressing NK-cell markers. As that report states: The study sequenced eight donors, seven HCMV-seropositive and one seronegative.

The sequence came from a woman aged 18 to 35 in good health. The chain links TRBV12-3 or TRBV12-4 to TRBJ2-2; D may match TRBD1 or TRBD2 (5 bases each). The sequenced material came from CD4+ T cells sorted from blood. The CDR3, as DNA: TGTGCCAGCAGTTTCAGACGGGACCGCACCGGGGAGCTGTTTTTT. Residues: CASSFRRDRTGELFF.